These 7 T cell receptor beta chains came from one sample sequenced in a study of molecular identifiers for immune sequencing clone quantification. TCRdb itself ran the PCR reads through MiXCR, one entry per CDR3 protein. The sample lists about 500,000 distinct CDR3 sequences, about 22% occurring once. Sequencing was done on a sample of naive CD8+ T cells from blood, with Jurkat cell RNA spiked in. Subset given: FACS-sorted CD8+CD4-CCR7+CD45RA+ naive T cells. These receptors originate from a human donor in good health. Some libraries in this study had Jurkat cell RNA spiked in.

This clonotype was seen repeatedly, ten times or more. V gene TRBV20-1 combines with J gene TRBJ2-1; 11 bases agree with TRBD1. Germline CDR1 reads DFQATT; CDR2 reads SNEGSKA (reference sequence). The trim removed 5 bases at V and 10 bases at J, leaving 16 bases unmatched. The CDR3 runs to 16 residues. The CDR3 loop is CSAFTTGQGALLEQFF. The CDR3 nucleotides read TGCAGTGCTTTTACTACAGGACAGGGGGCTTTGCTCGAGCAGTTCTTC.

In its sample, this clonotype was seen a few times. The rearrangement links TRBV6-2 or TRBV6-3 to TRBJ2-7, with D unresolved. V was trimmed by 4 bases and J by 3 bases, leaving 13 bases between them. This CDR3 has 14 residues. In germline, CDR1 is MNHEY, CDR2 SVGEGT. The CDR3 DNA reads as TGTGCCAGCAGTTCCTGGACGGTCAACTACGAGCAGTACTTC. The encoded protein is CASSSWTVNYEQYF.

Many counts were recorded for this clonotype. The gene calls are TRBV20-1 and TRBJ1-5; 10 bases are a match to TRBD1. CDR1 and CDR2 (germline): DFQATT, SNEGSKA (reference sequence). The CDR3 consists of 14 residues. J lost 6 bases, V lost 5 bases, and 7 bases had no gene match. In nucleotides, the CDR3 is TGCAGTGCTCGCGACAGGGGGCAGGGTCAGCCCCAGCATTTT. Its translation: CSARDRGQGQPQHF.

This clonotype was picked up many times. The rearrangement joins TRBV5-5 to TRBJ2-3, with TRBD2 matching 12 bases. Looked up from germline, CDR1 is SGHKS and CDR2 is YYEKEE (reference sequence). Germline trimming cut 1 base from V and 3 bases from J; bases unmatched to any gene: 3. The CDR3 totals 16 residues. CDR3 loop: CASSLFGLAGTDTQYF. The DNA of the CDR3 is TGTGCCAGCAGCTTGTTTGGACTAGCGGGGACAGATACGCAGTATTTT.

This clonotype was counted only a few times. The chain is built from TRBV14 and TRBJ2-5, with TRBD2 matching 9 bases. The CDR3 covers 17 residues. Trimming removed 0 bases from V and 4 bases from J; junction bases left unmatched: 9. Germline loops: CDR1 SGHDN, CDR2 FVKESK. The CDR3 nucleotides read TGTGCCAGCAGCCAAGAATTAGGCGGGAGGGCCGGAGAGACCCAGTACTTC. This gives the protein CASSQELGGRAGETQYF.

Here the CDR3 DNA reads TGTGCCAGCGGAGACGTCAGCGGGACTATTATCGGGGAGCTGTTTTTT. As protein: CASGDVSGTIIGELFF. The chain carries TRBV13 and TRBJ2-2, with 7 bases aligning to TRBD2. CDR3 length: 16 amino acids. CDR1 is PRHDT and CDR2 is FYEKMQ in the germline V gene (reference sequence). V lost 8 bases to trimming and J lost 7 bases; unmatched junction nucleotides: 16.

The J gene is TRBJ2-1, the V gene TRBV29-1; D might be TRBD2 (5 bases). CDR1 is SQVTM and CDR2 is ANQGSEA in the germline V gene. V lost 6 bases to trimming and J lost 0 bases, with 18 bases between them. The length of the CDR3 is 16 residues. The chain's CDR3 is CSVVPQITSSYNEQFF. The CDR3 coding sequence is TGCAGCGTGGTGCCCCAAATTACTAGCTCCTACAATGAGCAGTTCTTC.